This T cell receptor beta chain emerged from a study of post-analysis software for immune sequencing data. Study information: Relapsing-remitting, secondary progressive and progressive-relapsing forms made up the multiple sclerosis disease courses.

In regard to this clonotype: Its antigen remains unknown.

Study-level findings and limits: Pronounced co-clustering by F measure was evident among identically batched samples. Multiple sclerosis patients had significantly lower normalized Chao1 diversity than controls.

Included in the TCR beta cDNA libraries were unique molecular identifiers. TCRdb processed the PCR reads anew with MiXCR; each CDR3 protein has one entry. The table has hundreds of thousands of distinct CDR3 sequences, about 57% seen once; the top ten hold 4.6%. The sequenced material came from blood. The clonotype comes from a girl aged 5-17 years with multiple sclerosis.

CDR3 nucleotides: TGCGCCAGCAGCCCGTTTAGGGAGAATAGGGGCGAGCAGTACTTC. Protein sequence: CASSPFRENRGEQYF. V gene TRBV4-1 combines with J gene TRBJ2-7; D tentatively reads TRBD1 or TRBD2 (5 bases each). CDR3 length: 15 amino acids. V lost 4 bases and J lost 6, with 19 bases in between. Germline assignment: CDR1 MGHRA and CDR2 YSYEKL.